What follows describes a single T cell receptor beta chain. Its antigen is currently unknown. V was shortened by 6 bases and J by 3 bases, with 15 bases between the two germline ends. Per the germline V gene, CDR1 is LNHDA and CDR2 is SQIVND (reference sequence). This CDR3 comprises 14 residues. Here immunoSEQ multiplex PCR was the method, and the copy in TCRdb shows in-frame clones only, minus some. The sample carries about 67,000 clones, roughly four fifths recorded once. The record originates from a study of a mutant IDH1 vaccine in newly diagnosed glioma. Study overall: Treated patients, averaging roughly 44 years, were roughly 60% male and about 38% female.

The time point: week 47, end of study. Doses comprised 300 ug of mutant IDH1 20-mer peptide each, plus topical imiquimod. New WHO grade 3 or 4 IDH1-mutant, ATRX-lost astrocytomas were present in all donors. This chain uses TRBV19 with TRBJ2-7; possibly TRBD1 for D (6 bases). This clonotype was sampled from a young man with glioma. This specimen was PBMCs, taken from a glioma patient whose treatment included an IDH1 peptide vaccine. Here the CDR3 reads CASSNKRGNYEQYF. In DNA, the CDR3 is TGTGCCAGTAGCAATAAGAGGGGGAACTACGAGCAGTACTTC. The entire variable domain, with the rest obtained from reference TRBV19 and TRBJ2-7, is as follows: DGGITQSPKYLFRKEGQNVTLSCEQNLNHDAMYWYRQDPGQGLRLIYYSQIVNDFQKGDIAEGYSVSREKKESFPLTVTSAQKNPTAFYLCASSNKRGNYEQYFGPGTRLTVT.